These 28 T cell receptor beta chains originate from one sample sequenced in a study of T cells in Graves' hyperthyroidism and ophthalmopathy. TCR beta CDR3 regions were amplified from RNA. HTBI primers were employed in a first-round RT-PCR of the TCR CDR3. MiXCR, applied by TCRdb to the multiplex PCR reads, yields one record per CDR3 protein. Among roughly 720,000 distinct CDR3 sequences, roughly a sixth were seen once, and the ten largest hold about 14%. The sample consisted of blood. The receptors derive from a man in his fifties or sixties with Graves' hyperthyroidism.

This clonotype was found a few times. V and J are TRBV5-1 and TRBJ2-6; a possible D gene is TRBD2 (5 bases). Trimming removed 5 bases at V and 2 bases at J, with 8 bases between. This CDR3 spans 14 amino acids. Per germline, CDR1 SGHRS and CDR2 YFSETQ. CDR3 sequence reads: CASRWGAGANVLTF. The CDR3 coding sequence is TGCGCCAGCAGGTGGGGAGCTGGGGCCAACGTCCTGACTTTC.

This clonotype was counted between two and nine times. J is TRBJ1-1 and V is TRBV19; D is uncertain. This CDR3 comprises 12 residues. Germline V CDR1 and CDR2: LNHDA, SQIVND (reference sequence). V was cut by 5 bases and J by 7 bases, with 11 bases left in between. The CDR3 bases are TGTGCCAGTAGTCACCGGGAATTTGAAGCTTTCTTT. Translated: CASSHREFEAFF. Full variable domain (missing parts from reference TRBV19 and TRBJ1-1): DGGITQSPKYLFRKEGQNVTLSCEQNLNHDAMYWYRQDPGQGLRLIYYSQIVNDFQKGDIAEGYSVSREKKESFPLTVTSAQKNPTAFYLCASSHREFEAFFGQGTRLTVV.

At least ten counts were recorded for this clonotype. The chain employs TRBV20-1 and TRBJ2-1; 8 bases are a match to TRBD2. J gave up 0 bases and V 1 base, and 5 bases lay outside the gene matches. Germline lookup yields CDR1 DFQATT and CDR2 SNEGSKA (reference sequence). The CDR3 sequence is 16 residues long. The DNA of the CDR3 is TGCAGTGCTAGAGGGGGCGGGAGGTTCTCCTACAATGAGCAGTTCTTC. Translating gives CSARGGGRFSYNEQFF.

The chain combines TRBV5-1 with TRBJ2-7; weak D call: TRBD2 (5 bases). In germline, CDR1 is SGHRS, CDR2 YFSETQ. The CDR3 is made up of 15 amino acids. Trimming pared 0 bases from V and 3 bases from J, leaving 13 bases between. The CDR3 DNA follows: TGCGCCAGCAGCTTGGGACTACCAGAGAACTACGAGCAGTACTTC. Its protein is CASSLGLPENYEQYF.

The chain couples TRBV7-9 to TRBJ1-6; 7 nucleotides line up with TRBD1. CDR1 is SEHNR, CDR2 FQNEAQ, per germline (reference sequence). Germline trimming cut 5 bases from V and 4 bases from J; bases unmatched to any gene: 5. The CDR3 covers 15 residues. The CDR3 nucleotides read TGTGCCAGCAGCCCACAGACAGGGTATAATTCACCCCTCCACTTT. This translates into CASSPQTGYNSPLHF.

V is TRBV29-1 and J is TRBJ1-1; TRBD1 matches at 9 bases. The V and J ends lost 7 bases and 4 bases, in that order; junction bases with no gene match: 16. Germline V gives CDR1 SQVTM, CDR2 ANQGSEA. The CDR3 length is 16 residues. Here the CDR3 reads CSAVLFRDREGTEAFF. CDR3 bases: TGCAGCGCTGTCCTATTCCGGGACAGGGAAGGCACTGAAGCTTTCTTT.

The chain links TRBV27 to TRBJ1-6; D is uncertain. Germline CDR1 reads MNHEY; CDR2 reads SMNVEV (reference sequence). The germline V and J ends were trimmed by 10 bases and 5 bases, with 12 bases remaining between them. The length of the CDR3 is 13 residues. The CDR3 here is CATQRTDNSPLHF. For the CDR3, the DNA is TGTGCCACCCAGAGGACGGATAATTCACCCCTCCACTTT.

The chain links TRBV14 to TRBJ2-7; D not resolved. V lost 0 bases and J 7 bases, leaving 10 bases between the germline ends. Per germline, CDR1 SGHDN and CDR2 FVKESK. CDR3 length: 13 residues. The CDR3: CASSQDLRREQYF. CDR3 nucleotides: TGTGCCAGCAGCCAAGATTTAAGACGGGAGCAGTACTTC.

This clonotype occurred many times. The gene calls are TRBV20-1 and TRBJ2-1, with TRBD2 matching over 7 bases. V shed 5 bases and J 4 bases; nucleotides not matched to a gene: 11. Germline CDR1 DFQATT, CDR2 SNEGSKA (reference sequence). This CDR3 contains 15 residues. The CDR3 protein is CSAPLCSGTYNEQFF. The DNA for the CDR3 is TGCAGTGCTCCCCTGTGCAGCGGGACTTACAATGAGCAGTTCTTC.

This clonotype has only a few counts. The CDR3 DNA reads as TGTGCCAGCAGGGGGATCGTCATTTACGAGCAGTACTTC. This translates into CASRGIVIYEQYF. The chain uses TRBV11-2 and TRBJ2-7; D is unclear. This CDR3 spans 13 amino acids. The germline gives CDR1 SGHAT, CDR2 FQNNGV. The V gene lost 6 bases and the J gene lost 4 bases, with 13 bases spanning the gap.

This clonotype has at least ten counts. This chain joins TRBV5-1 and TRBJ1-2, with D possibly TRBD1 on 5 matching bases. V was shortened by 4 bases and J by 7 bases, with 23 bases between the two germline ends. There are 16 residues in the CDR3. CDR1 and CDR2 (germline): SGHRS, YFSETQ. The CDR3 protein is CASSPRGGAERGGYTF. The CDR3 region has the DNA TGCGCCAGCAGCCCCCGCGGTGGGGCGGAAAGAGGTGGCTACACCTTC.

This clonotype was picked up many times. The chain carries TRBV2 and TRBJ1-1; the D is unclear. The germline gives CDR1 SNHLY, CDR2 FYNNEI. The CDR3 runs to 14 residues. The V and J ends lost 5 bases and 1 base respectively, with 11 bases between them. Written as DNA, the CDR3 is TGTGCCAGCAGTTTTTCCGACGGGAACACTGAAGCTTTCTTT. Residues: CASSFSDGNTEAFF.

This clonotype was observed many times. This chain links TRBV10-3 with TRBJ2-7; tentative D call: TRBD1 (6 bases). Deletions cut 5 bases from V and 1 base from J, with 18 bases between. The CDR3 covers 16 residues. Germline CDR1 and CDR2: ENHRY and SYGVKD. CDR3 amino acids: CAISRDNALTSYEQYF. CDR3 DNA sequence: TGTGCCATCAGTAGGGACAATGCCCTTACTTCCTACGAGCAGTACTTC.

This chain joins TRBV28 and TRBJ2-2; a weak D match, TRBD1 (5 bases). V lost 5 bases and J lost 0, with 7 bases in between. Germline V gives CDR1 MDHEN, CDR2 SYDVKM. CDR3 length: 14 residues. The CDR3 region is CASSQGTNTGELFF. The CDR3 DNA reads as TGTGCCAGCAGTCAGGGTACGAACACCGGGGAGCTGTTTTTT.

In this sample, this clonotype turned up many times. V usage is TRBV19 and J usage is TRBJ2-1; 13 nucleotides align to TRBD2. Germline V gives CDR1 LNHDA, CDR2 SQIVND (reference sequence). The V gene end was trimmed by 7 bases and the J gene end by 6 bases; junction bases not matched to a gene: 6. This CDR3 has 15 amino acids. The CDR3 spells CASNLLAGGRNEQFF. The CDR3 nucleotides read TGTGCCAGTAATCTACTAGCGGGAGGGCGCAATGAGCAGTTCTTC.

The sample holds a few counts of this clonotype. This chain uses TRBV6-2 or TRBV6-3 with TRBJ2-2; D assignment may be TRBD1 or TRBD2 (5 bases each). CDR3 length: 14 residues. Trimming pared 9 bases from V and 4 bases from J, leaving 15 bases between. CDR1 is MNHEY and CDR2 is SVGEGT in the germline V gene. CDR3 protein: CASRDPLGTGELFF. For the CDR3, the DNA is TGTGCCAGTCGGGACCCCCTAGGCACCGGGGAGCTGTTTTTT.

This clonotype was seen a handful of times. The gene calls are TRBV19 and TRBJ2-1, with TRBD2 matching over 7 bases. The CDR3 extends over 15 amino acids. Trimming cost V 5 bases and J 9 bases; bases outside gene matches: 13. Per the germline V gene, CDR1 is LNHDA and CDR2 is SQIVND (reference sequence). For the CDR3, the DNA is TGTGCCAGTAGTGGCCTAGCGGCGATCGAGGGTGAGCAGTTCTTC. This encodes CASSGLAAIEGEQFF. Full variable domain (rest looked up from reference TRBV19 and TRBJ2-1): DGGITQSPKYLFRKEGQNVTLSCEQNLNHDAMYWYRQDPGQGLRLIYYSQIVNDFQKGDIAEGYSVSREKKESFPLTVTSAQKNPTAFYLCASSGLAAIEGEQFFGPGTRLTVL.

This rearrangement joins TRBV27 to TRBJ2-1; 7 positions match TRBD2. From germline, CDR1 is MNHEY and CDR2 SMNVEV (reference sequence). The CDR3 is 18 amino acids. Germline trimming cut 0 bases from V and 2 bases from J; bases unmatched to any gene: 10. Written as DNA, the CDR3 is TGTGCCAGCAGTTTATCGTGGGACTACCCATTCGCCTACAATGAGCAGTTCTTC. This translates into CASSLSWDYPFAYNEQFF.

This rearrangement joins TRBV18 to TRBJ2-1, with TRBD1 matching 8 bases. CDR3 length: 16 amino acids. In germline, CDR1 is KGHSH, CDR2 LQKENI. The V segment lost 2 bases and the J segment 1 base; nucleotides outside the gene matches: 4. CDR3 DNA sequence: TGTGCCAGCTCACCAAGGACAGGGCAATCCTACAATGAGCAGTTCTTC. Amino acids: CASSPRTGQSYNEQFF.

This clonotype came up many times. The CDR3 loop reads CASSLTRLAGFKNIQYF. For the CDR3, the DNA is TGTGCCAGCAGTTTAACCCGACTAGCGGGATTCAAAAACATTCAGTACTTC. J is TRBJ2-4 and V is TRBV28, with 11 positions matching TRBD2. Germline trimming cut 2 bases from V and 3 bases from J; bases unmatched to any gene: 6. Germline CDR1 MDHEN, CDR2 SYDVKM. The CDR3 has 17 residues.

In its sample, this clonotype was seen many times. The chain combines TRBV28 with TRBJ2-7; a weak D match, TRBD2 (6 bases). V was pared by 4 bases and J by 2 bases, with 15 bases between. CDR3 size: 15 residues. In germline, CDR1 is MDHEN, CDR2 SYDVKM. DNA for the CDR3: TGTGCCAGCAGTTCCTCCGGGACTCGACCCTACGAGCAGTACTTC. Amino acid sequence: CASSSSGTRPYEQYF.

This clonotype showed up many times. This chain links TRBV7-9 with TRBJ2-7, with TRBD1 matching over 10 bases. Germline CDR1 is SEHNR and CDR2 is FQNEAQ (reference sequence). The CDR3 covers 14 residues. V dropped 3 bases and J dropped 5; count of bases not matched to a gene: 4. This CDR3 is CASSFGTGANEQYF. CDR3 sequence (DNA): TGTGCCAGCAGCTTCGGGACAGGGGCGAACGAGCAGTACTTC.

This clonotype was seen many times. The chain links TRBV19 to TRBJ1-1, with D perhaps matching TRBD1 (5 bases). Between the trimmed V and J ends, which lost 3 bases and 0 bases, there was a span of 14 bases. CDR1 and CDR2 from the germline V gene are LNHDA and SQIVND (reference sequence). There are 16 residues in the CDR3. The CDR3 nucleotides are TGTGCCAGTAGTATGGGCGACAGAATCATGAACACTGAAGCTTTCTTT. As protein: CASSMGDRIMNTEAFF. The complete variable domain, with remaining parts taken from reference TRBV19 and TRBJ1-1, reads DGGITQSPKYLFRKEGQNVTLSCEQNLNHDAMYWYRQDPGQGLRLIYYSQIVNDFQKGDIAEGYSVSREKKESFPLTVTSAQKNPTAFYLCASSMGDRIMNTEAFFGQGTRLTVV.

This chain uses TRBV20-1 with TRBJ2-2, with 7 bases lining up with TRBD1. The CDR3 runs to 14 residues. The germline CDR1 and CDR2 sequences are DFQATT and SNEGSKA (reference sequence). V trimming: 3 bases; J trimming: 7 bases; junction bases outside the gene matches: 8. As DNA, the CDR3 is TGCAGTGCTAGTCATACAGGGGTGGTCGGGGAGCTGTTTTTT. Translation gives CSASHTGVVGELFF.

This clonotype was picked up many times. V and J are TRBV7-9 and TRBJ2-1, with a tentative D call TRBD1 (5 bases). The germline V gene encodes CDR1 SEHNR and CDR2 FQNEAQ (reference sequence). V was clipped by 10 bases and J by 4 bases, with 14 bases between them. This CDR3 region has 13 residues. Here the CDR3 DNA reads TGTGCCACAACAGGAGCAGCTTACAATGAGCAGTTCTTC. This codes for CATTGAAYNEQFF.

This clonotype was seen ten or more times. V and J are TRBV2 and TRBJ2-2, with TRBD2 matching 11 bases. This CDR3 is built from 16 residues. The V segment lost 3 bases and the J segment 2 bases; nucleotides outside the gene matches: 2. Germline values: CDR1 SNHLY, CDR2 FYNNEI. CDR3 in amino acids: CASSEGTSGNTGELFF. Here the CDR3 DNA reads TGTGCCAGCAGTGAGGGGACTAGCGGAAACACCGGGGAGCTGTTTTTT.

This clonotype has just a few counts. V and J are TRBV7-2 and TRBJ2-7, with D possibly matching TRBD1 (6 bases). Looked up from germline, CDR1 is SGHTA and CDR2 is FQGNSA. Trimming stripped 8 bases from V and 3 bases from J, with 20 bases between. The CDR3 runs to 15 residues. The CDR3 loop is CASATGSTTGYEQYF. CDR3 in DNA: TGTGCCAGCGCTACAGGGAGCACCACGGGCTACGAGCAGTACTTC.

This clonotype was counted ten times or more. The chain combines TRBV11-2 with TRBJ2-1; D could derive from TRBD1 or TRBD2 (5 bases each). This CDR3 region has 17 residues. CDR1 SGHAT and CDR2 FQNNGV come from the germline V gene. V shed 3 bases and J shed 7 bases, with 22 bases lying between them. CDR3: CASSFYASTGTWNEQFF. The CDR3 DNA follows: TGTGCCAGCAGCTTCTACGCGAGTACGGGGACGTGGAATGAGCAGTTCTTC.